A selection of T cell receptor beta chains follows, all from one sample in a study of blood T cell repertoires in COVID-19. Only in-frame clones appear in the TCRdb table, and some are missing; sequencing was by immunoSEQ multiplex PCR. The table shows about 190,000 clones, with more than 85% occurring only once. Material: peripheral blood. Receptors were obtained from a man aged 65-85 years with active or convalescent COVID-19. The CDR3 runs from the conserved cysteine through the conserved F or W. The D gene is left open where the match is weak. Size values are once, few and many counts, or a class for expanded clones, and some rows have none.

d_gene	abundance	v_gene	j_gene	CDR3aa	CDR3nt
.	.	TRBV5-6	TRBJ2-5	CASSSFSKGLLSQETQYF	TGTGCCAGCAGCTCCTTCAGTAAGGGGCTCCTATCCCAAGAGACCCAGTACTTC
TRBD2	.	TRBV4-3	TRBJ2-2	CASSQDSGGPGTGELFF	TGCGCCAGCAGCCAAGATAGCGGGGGCCCGGGGACCGGGGAGCTGTTTTTT
.	.	TRBV5-1	TRBJ1-4	CASSLGGLNTGEKLFF	TGCGCCAGCAGCTTGGGAGGCCTTAACACAGGGGAAAAACTGTTTTTT
TRBD1	.	TRBV7-9	TRBJ1-2	CASSLMGQGASGYTF	TGTGCCAGCAGCTTGATGGGACAGGGGGCTAGTGGCTACACCTTC
TRBD2	.	TRBV19	TRBJ2-3	CASRTLAVNTDTQYF	TGTGCCAGTAGAACACTAGCGGTAAACACAGATACGCAGTATTTT
.	.	TRBV7-8	TRBJ1-1	CASSSRNTEAFF	TGTGCCAGCAGCTCCCGGAACACTGAAGCTTTCTTT
.	.	TRBV5-1	TRBJ1-1	CASSVGGMNTEAFF	TGCGCCAGCAGCGTAGGCGGTATGAACACTGAAGCTTTCTTT
.	.	TRBV7-2	TRBJ2-3	CASSLEIGTQYF	TGTGCCAGCAGCTTGGAGATCGGTACGCAGTATTTT
TRBD2	.	TRBV10-2	TRBJ2-7	CASSVLAGTYEQYF	TGCGCCAGCAGTGTTCTAGCGGGGACCTACGAGCAGTACTTC
.	.	TRBV6-2/TRBV6-3	TRBJ1-6	CASSAGVFNSPLHF	TGTGCCAGCAGTGCAGGGGTTTTTAATTCACCCCTCCACTTT
TRBD2	.	TRBV7-2	TRBJ2-3	CASSPGGSSGKDLNHF	TGTGCCAGCAGCCCCGGGGGATCTAGCGGGAAGGACCTTAACCACTTT
TRBD2	.	TRBV10-3	TRBJ2-1	CAISPSGIWDEQFF	TGTGCCATCAGTCCTAGCGGGATATGGGATGAGCAGTTCTTC
.	once	TRBV30	TRBJ1-1	CAWIGRAQLEAFF	TGTGCCTGGATCGGCAGGGCCCAGCTTGAAGCTTTCTTT
.	.	TRBV5-1	TRBJ2-1	CASSLAAGSPYNEQFF	TGCGCCAGCAGCTTGGCCGCAGGGTCCCCCTACAATGAGCAGTTCTTC
.	once	TRBV30	TRBJ1-2	CAGGANYYGYTF	TGTGCAGGGGGAGCAAACTACTATGGCTACACCTTC
.	.	TRBV15	TRBJ1-4	CATSRDGVETRGMFF	TGTGCCACCAGCAGAGATGGCGTGGAGACCAGGGGAATGTTTTTT
.	once	TRBV19	TRBJ2-2	CASSIWGVTGELFF	TGTGCCAGTAGTATTTGGGGGGTTACCGGGGAGCTGTTTTTT
.	.	TRBV20-1	TRBJ1-5	CSASKEQGPSQPQHF	TGCAGTGCTAGTAAAGAACAGGGACCTTCCCAGCCCCAGCATTTT
TRBD1	few	TRBV11-2	TRBJ1-6	CASSFGQVAPLHF	TGTGCCAGCAGCTTTGGACAGGTCGCCCCCCTCCACTTT
.	.	TRBV30	TRBJ2-5	CAWSPRGETQYF	TGTGCCTGGTCCCCTCGGGGAGAGACCCAGTACTTC
TRBD1	.	TRBV6-5	TRBJ2-3	CASRGDRAYGTQYF	TGTGCCAGCAGGGGGGACAGGGCCTACGGTACGCAGTATTTT
TRBD2	.	TRBV29-1	TRBJ2-1	CSVPRGGTSYNEQFF	TGCAGCGTCCCCCGGGGGGGGACATCCTACAATGAGCAGTTCTTC
TRBD2	.	TRBV28	TRBJ2-2	CASKTPAGVDGELFF	TGTGCCAGCAAAACACCAGCGGGAGTTGACGGGGAGCTGTTTTTT
TRBD2	.	TRBV10-3	TRBJ2-2	CAIMGGSVSGELFF	TGTGCCATCATGGGGGGGAGTGTCTCCGGGGAGCTGTTTTTT
.	.	TRBV5-1	TRBJ1-4	CASSLAATNEKLFF	TGCGCCAGCAGCTTGGCTGCAACTAATGAAAAACTGTTTTTT
.	.	TRBV28	TRBJ1-2	CASAPQSTYSNYGYTF	TGTGCCAGTGCCCCGCAATCCACGTACTCCAACTATGGCTACACCTTC
.	many	TRBV19	TRBJ1-2	CASSKQDNYGYTF	TGTGCCAGTAGTAAACAGGACAACTATGGCTACACCTTC
.	.	TRBV28	TRBJ2-1	CASSPLNEQFF	TGTGCCAGCAGCCCTTTAAATGAGCAGTTCTTC
.	.	TRBV7-9	TRBJ1-6	CASRQASGSPLHF	TGTGCCAGCAGGCAAGCCTCCGGTTCACCCCTCCACTTT
.	.	TRBV18	TRBJ1-6	CASSLRQDYNSPLHF	TGTGCCAGCTCACTAAGACAGGATTATAATTCACCCCTCCACTTT
.	.	TRBV5-4	TRBJ2-1	CASSLSGGAGYNEQFF	TGTGCCAGCAGCTTATCTGGGGGCGCTGGGTACAATGAGCAGTTCTTC
.	.	TRBV6-2/TRBV6-3	TRBJ2-6	CASSYYSGANVLTF	TGTGCCAGCAGTTATTACTCTGGGGCCAACGTCCTGACTTTC
.	.	TRBV2	TRBJ1-3	CASSPQGLNSGNTIYF	TGTGCCAGCAGTCCCCAGGGCCTGAATTCTGGAAACACCATATATTTT
TRBD1	.	TRBV27	TRBJ2-2	CASSPHNRGDTGELFF	TGTGCCAGCAGCCCACATAACAGGGGCGACACCGGGGAGCTGTTTTTT
.	.	TRBV7-8	TRBJ2-7	CASSSNTGQLYEQYF	TGTGCCAGCAGCTCGAATACCGGACAACTATACGAGCAGTACTTC
.	.	TRBV7-6	TRBJ1-6	CASNHRGGRPLNSPLHF	TGTGCCAGCAACCACCGGGGCGGGAGGCCGCTTAATTCACCCCTCCACTTT
.	once	TRBV6-5	TRBJ1-3	CASSYHTGPGNTIYF	TGTGCCAGCAGTTACCATACAGGGCCCGGAAACACCATATATTTT
.	.	TRBV6-6	TRBJ2-1	CASSYSRNEQFF	TGTGCCAGCAGTTACTCGAGGAATGAGCAGTTCTTC
.	.	TRBV7-9	TRBJ1-6	CASSGQGAGNSPLHF	TGTGCCAGCAGCGGTCAAGGGGCGGGAAATTCACCCCTCCACTTT
.	.	TRBV9	TRBJ1-2	CASSVEAGQWIGYTF	TGTGCCAGCAGCGTAGAGGCAGGACAGTGGATCGGCTACACCTTC
TRBD1	.	TRBV5-6	TRBJ1-1	CASSYRGLNTEAFF	TGTGCCAGCAGCTACAGGGGTCTGAACACTGAAGCTTTCTTT
.	.	TRBV6-1	TRBJ2-5	CASSDPGQGFETQYF	TGTGCCAGCAGTGACCCCGGCCAGGGGTTTGAGACCCAGTACTTC
.	.	TRBV5-6	TRBJ2-7	CASSLEPGNEQYF	TGTGCCAGCAGCTTGGAGCCCGGGAACGAGCAGTACTTC